There are many counts of the clone carrying this TCR beta chain. Its specificity is unknown. The junction and the germline gene differ at one end; a read error may be behind it. The source of the sample is a study of T-cell reconstitution after alpha-beta-depleted transplantation in children. The length of the CDR3 is 10 residues. Germline CDR1 SNHLY, CDR2 FYNNEI. The authors prepared the TCRbeta library with unique molecular identifiers. TCRdb independently ran MiXCR on the PCR reads; one entry per CDR3 protein. The table shows just over 950,000 distinct CDR3 sequences, with about 29% occurring only once. Points from the study as a whole: Newly produced T cells mostly provided counts and TCRbeta diversity after one year, as hyperexpanded clones declined. Expanded clones from the graft, numbering several hundred, reportedly supplied alpha-beta T cells about two months after transplant. Day-60 TCRbeta diversity that was high in some patients was derived from surviving recipient T cells and thymic progenitors.

Specimen: PBMCs, mostly from graft donor cells, collected 360 days after TCRalphabeta/CD19-depleted stem cell transplant. The clonotype originates from a boy younger than two who had a stem cell transplant for SCID, so the T cells may come from the graft donor. The V call is TRBV2, the J call TRBJ2-5, with no clear D. The CDR3 here is CASREETQYF. CDR3 nucleotide sequence: TGTGCCAGCAGGGAAGAGACCCAGTACTTC.